The sequence of this T cell receptor (beta chain) was determined in a study of blood T cells in healthy people across ages. The germline V gene encodes CDR1 KGHSH and CDR2 LQKENI. This CDR3 is built from 16 residues. Trimming left V 6 bases short and J 5 bases short, with 22 bases between. With a J-beta primer mix and a sample-barcoded 5' primer, a second PCR ran roughly 6 to 11 cycles. TCRdb re-derived calls from the 5' RACE reads in MiXCR, one entry per CDR3 protein. The data contain 450,000 to 700,000 distinct CDR3 sequences, 25% to 30% of them singletons. Sample: blood. This sequence joins TRBV18 and TRBJ2-5; TRBD2 might be the D (5 bases). The sequence was obtained from a woman between 65 and 79 years old in good health. As DNA, the CDR3 is TGTGCCAGCTCGCCCACCAGGCCACTAGGAATGGAGACCCAGTACTTC. Its translation: CASSPTRPLGMETQYF.